This TCR beta chain came from a study of cytotoxic CD8 clonotypes in ibrutinib-treated CLL. This clone was detected only a few times. Profiled with immunoSEQ multiplex PCR; TCRdb holds only in-frame clones, not every one. The sample consists of about 86,000 clones, roughly 84% of them appearing once. Germline V gene data show CDR1 as GTSNPN and CDR2 as SVGIG (reference sequence). V dropped 2 bases and J dropped 2 bases, with 9 bases sitting between them. This CDR3 comprises 13 residues. The sample consisted of PBMCs, taken before ibrutinib treatment. The clonotype was recovered from a human donor with chronic lymphocytic leukemia. V and J are TRBV30 and TRBJ2-5, with D perhaps TRBD1 (6 bases). The CDR3: CAWSYQGQETQYF. CDR3 bases: TGTGCCTGGAGTTATCAGGGGCAAGAGACCCAGTACTTC.